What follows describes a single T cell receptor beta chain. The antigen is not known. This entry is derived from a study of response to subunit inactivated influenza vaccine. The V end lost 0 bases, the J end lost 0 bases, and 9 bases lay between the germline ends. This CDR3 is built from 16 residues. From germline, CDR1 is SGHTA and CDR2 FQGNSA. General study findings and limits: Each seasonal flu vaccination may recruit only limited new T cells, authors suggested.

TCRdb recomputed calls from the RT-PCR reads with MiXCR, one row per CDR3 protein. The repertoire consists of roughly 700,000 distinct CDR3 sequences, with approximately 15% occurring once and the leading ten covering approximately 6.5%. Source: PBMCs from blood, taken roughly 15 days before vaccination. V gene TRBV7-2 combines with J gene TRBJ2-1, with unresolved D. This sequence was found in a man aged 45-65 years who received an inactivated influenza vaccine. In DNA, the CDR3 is TGTGCCAGCAGCTTAGCCCACGGACCCTCCTACAATGAGCAGTTCTTC. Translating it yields CASSLAHGPSYNEQFF.